This T cell receptor (beta chain) originates from a study of T cells in tuberculosis. As for the study in general: A South African cohort included IGRA-negative adolescents, latently infected IGRA-positive adolescents and adults with active tuberculosis.

Clones were read by immunoSEQ multiplex PCR, and TCRdb kept only the in-frame ones, dropping some. The sample includes 25,000 to 35,000 clones, around 95% seen only once; the top ten take under 3%. The CDR3 spans 16 residues. V was cut by 2 bases and J by 4 bases, with 15 bases left in between. The germline V gene encodes CDR1 MNHNS and CDR2 SASEGT. The TCR was taken from a donor between 10 and 35 years old with latent tuberculosis or without tuberculosis infection. The sample consisted of PBMCs. This sequence joins TRBV6-1 and TRBJ1-3; D remains ambiguous. DNA of the CDR3: TGTGCCAGCAGTGAAAGCATGTGGGAGTCGGGAAACACCATATATTTT. Encoded protein: CASSESMWESGNTIYF.